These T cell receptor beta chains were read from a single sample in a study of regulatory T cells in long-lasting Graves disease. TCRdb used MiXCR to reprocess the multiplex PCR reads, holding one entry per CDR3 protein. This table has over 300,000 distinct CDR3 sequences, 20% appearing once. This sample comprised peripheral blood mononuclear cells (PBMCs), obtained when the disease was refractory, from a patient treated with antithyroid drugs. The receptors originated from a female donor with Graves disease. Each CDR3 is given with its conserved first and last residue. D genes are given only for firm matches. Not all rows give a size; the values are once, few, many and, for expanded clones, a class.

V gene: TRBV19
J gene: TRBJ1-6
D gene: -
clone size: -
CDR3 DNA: TGTGCCAGTAGCCTCCCGGGCTCCCTCCACTTT
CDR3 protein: CASSLPGSLHF

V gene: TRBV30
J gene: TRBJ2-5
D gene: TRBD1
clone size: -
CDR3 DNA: TGTGCCTGGAGTGCGGGACAGCCAGGATCGACCCAGTACTTC
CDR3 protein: CAWSAGQPGSTQYF

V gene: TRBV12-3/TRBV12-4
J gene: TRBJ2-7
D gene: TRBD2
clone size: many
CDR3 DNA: TGTGCCAGCAGTTTAGGAGGACTAGCGAGGGAGCAGTACTTC
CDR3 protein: CASSLGGLAREQYF

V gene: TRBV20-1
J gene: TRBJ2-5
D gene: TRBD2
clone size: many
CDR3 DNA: TGCAGTGCGGACCCGGGACTACTGAAAGAGACCCAGTACTTC
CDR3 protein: CSADPGLLKETQYF

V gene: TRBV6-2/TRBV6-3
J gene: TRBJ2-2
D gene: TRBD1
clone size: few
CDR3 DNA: TGTGCCAGCAGGCTGACAGGGGCCGAGGCCGGGGAGCTGTTTTTT
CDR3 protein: CASRLTGAEAGELFF

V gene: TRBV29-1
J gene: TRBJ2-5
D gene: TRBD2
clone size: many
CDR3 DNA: TGCAGCGCCCCGAGGGCGGGAGACGAAGAGACCCAGTACTTC
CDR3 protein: CSAPRAGDEETQYF

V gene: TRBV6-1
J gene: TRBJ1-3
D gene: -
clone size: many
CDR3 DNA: TGTGCCAGCACCAGGGGAATGGCAAACACCATATATTTT
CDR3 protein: CASTRGMANTIYF

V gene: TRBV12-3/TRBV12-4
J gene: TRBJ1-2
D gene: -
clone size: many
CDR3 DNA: TGTGCCAGCAGTTTTGGCGAGGTCGGCTACACCTTC
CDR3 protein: CASSFGEVGYTF

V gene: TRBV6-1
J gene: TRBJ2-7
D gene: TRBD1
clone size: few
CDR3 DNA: TGTGCCAGCAGACAGGGGGCAAACTTCTACGAGCAGTACTTC
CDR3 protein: CASRQGANFYEQYF

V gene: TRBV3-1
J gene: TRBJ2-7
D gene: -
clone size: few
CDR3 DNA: TGTGCCAGCAGCCGAGTAACGTGGCTGGGGGGATCCTACGAGCAGTACTTC
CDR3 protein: CASSRVTWLGGSYEQYF

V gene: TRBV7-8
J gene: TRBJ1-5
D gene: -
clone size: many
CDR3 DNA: TGTGCCAGCAGCCCATCGTCGAACAATCAGCCCCAGCATTTT
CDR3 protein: CASSPSSNNQPQHF

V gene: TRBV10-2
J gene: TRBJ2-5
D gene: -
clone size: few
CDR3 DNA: TGCGCCAGCAGTGTGAGGGACAACCAAGAGACCCAGTACTTC
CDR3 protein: CASSVRDNQETQYF

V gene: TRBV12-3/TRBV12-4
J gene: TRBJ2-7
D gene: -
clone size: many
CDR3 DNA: TGTGCCAGCAGTTTAGGTGGGCACTACGAGCAGTACTTC
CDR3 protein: CASSLGGHYEQYF

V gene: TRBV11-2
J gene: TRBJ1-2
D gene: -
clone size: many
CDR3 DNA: TGTGCCAGCAGCTTAAACCCTGGGGAGACCAGGGGCTATGGCTACACCTTC
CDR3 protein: CASSLNPGETRGYGYTF

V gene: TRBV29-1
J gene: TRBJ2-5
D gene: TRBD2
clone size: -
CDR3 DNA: TGCAGCGTTCTAGCGGGCCTTCGGGGAGAGACCCAGTACTTC
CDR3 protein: CSVLAGLRGETQYF

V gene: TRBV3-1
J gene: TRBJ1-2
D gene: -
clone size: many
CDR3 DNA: TGTGCCAGCAGCCACCTTCACCCTCGCCTGACAGTTAACTATGGCTACACCTTC
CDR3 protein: CASSHLHPRLTVNYGYTF

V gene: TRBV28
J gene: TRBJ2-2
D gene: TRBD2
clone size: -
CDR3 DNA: TGTGCCAGCAGACGACTAGCGGGAAACACCGGGGAGCTGTTTTTT
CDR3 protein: CASRRLAGNTGELFF

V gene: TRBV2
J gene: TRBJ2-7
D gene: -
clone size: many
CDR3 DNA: TGTGCCAGCCTAGAGTCCGGGACCAACTACGAGCAGTACTTC
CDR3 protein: CASLESGTNYEQYF

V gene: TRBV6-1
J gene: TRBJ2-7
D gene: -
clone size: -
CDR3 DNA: TGTGCCAGCACTTTTTCGGACGAGCAGTACTTC
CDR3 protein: CASTFSDEQYF

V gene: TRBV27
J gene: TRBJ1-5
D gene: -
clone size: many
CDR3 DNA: TGTGCCAGCAGTGGGGGGACGTTTTCTAGCAATCAGCCCCAGCATTTT
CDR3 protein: CASSGGTFSSNQPQHF

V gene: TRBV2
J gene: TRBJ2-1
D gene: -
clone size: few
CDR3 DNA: TGTGCCAGCAGGGCAAGGGAGTCGGAGCAGTTCTTC
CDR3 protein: CASRARESEQFF

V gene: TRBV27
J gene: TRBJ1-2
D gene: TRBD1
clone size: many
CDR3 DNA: TGTGCCAGCAGGCCCGCTCATCAGGGGGCGCTTGGCTACACCTTC
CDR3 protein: CASRPAHQGALGYTF

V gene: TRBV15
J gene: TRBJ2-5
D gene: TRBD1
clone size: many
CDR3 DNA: TGTGCCACCAGCAGTGACGGGACAGGGACTGAGACCCAGTACTTC
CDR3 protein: CATSSDGTGTETQYF

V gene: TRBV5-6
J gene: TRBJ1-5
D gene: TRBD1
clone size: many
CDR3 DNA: TGTGCCAGCAGCTTTAAGACAGGGGGCGCCCATCAGCCCCAGCATTTT
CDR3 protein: CASSFKTGGAHQPQHF

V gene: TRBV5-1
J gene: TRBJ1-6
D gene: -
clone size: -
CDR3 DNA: TGCGCCAGCAGCTTCCTGTCCACCGATTCACCCCTCCACTTT
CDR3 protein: CASSFLSTDSPLHF

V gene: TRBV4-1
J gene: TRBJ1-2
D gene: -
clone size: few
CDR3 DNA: TGCGCCAGCAGCCCGCCTCAGGGAGGCTACACCTTC
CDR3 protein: CASSPPQGGYTF

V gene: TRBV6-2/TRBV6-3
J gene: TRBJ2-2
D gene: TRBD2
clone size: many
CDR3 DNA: TGTGCCAGCAGTACACTAGCGGGGCCGACCGGGGAGCTGTTTTTT
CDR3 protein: CASSTLAGPTGELFF

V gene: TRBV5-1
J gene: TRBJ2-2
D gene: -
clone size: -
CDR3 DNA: TGCGCCAGCTGTACGGGAGAGGGGACCGGGGAGCTGTTTTTT
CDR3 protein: CASCTGEGTGELFF

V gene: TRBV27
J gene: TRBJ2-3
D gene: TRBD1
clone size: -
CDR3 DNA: TGTGCCAGCCTAAGACGACAGGGGGCAGATACGCAGTATTTT
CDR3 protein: CASLRRQGADTQYF

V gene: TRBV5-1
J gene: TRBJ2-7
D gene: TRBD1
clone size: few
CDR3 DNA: TGCGCCAGCAGCCCAAGTGCGGGACAGGGTGACGAGCAGTACTTC
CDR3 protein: CASSPSAGQGDEQYF

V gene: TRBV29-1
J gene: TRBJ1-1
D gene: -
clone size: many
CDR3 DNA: TGCAGCGTTGGAATACAGGGTGGTACTGAAGCTTTCTTT
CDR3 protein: CSVGIQGGTEAFF

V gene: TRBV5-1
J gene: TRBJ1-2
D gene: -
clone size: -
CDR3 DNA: TGCGCCAGCAGCCAATTTCGCTCAGATGGCTACACCTTC
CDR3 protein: CASSQFRSDGYTF

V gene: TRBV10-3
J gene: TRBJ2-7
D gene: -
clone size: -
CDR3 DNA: TGTGCCATCAGTGACCGAGAAGGGGGCTACGAGCAGTACTTC
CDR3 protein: CAISDREGGYEQYF

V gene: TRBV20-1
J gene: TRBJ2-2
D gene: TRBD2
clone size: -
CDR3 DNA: TGCAGTGCTAGAGGTTTGTTAGGCACTAGCGAAAAGAACACCGGGGAGCTGTTTTTT
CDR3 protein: CSARGLLGTSEKNTGELFF

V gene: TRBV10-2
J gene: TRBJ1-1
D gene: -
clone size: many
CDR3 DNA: TGCGCCAGCACGGGGAGGGCAGGGACTGAAGCTTTCTTT
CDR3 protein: CASTGRAGTEAFF

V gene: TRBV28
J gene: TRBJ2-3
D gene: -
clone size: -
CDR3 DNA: TGTGCCAGCAGTTTCCCTACGCTAGGGGATAGCACAGATACGCAGTATTTT
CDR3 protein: CASSFPTLGDSTDTQYF

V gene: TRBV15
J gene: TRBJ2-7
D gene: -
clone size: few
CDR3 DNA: TGTGCCACCAGCTCCCTTTCCGGCCGGGACTTTTCCTACGAGCAGTACTTC
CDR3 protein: CATSSLSGRDFSYEQYF

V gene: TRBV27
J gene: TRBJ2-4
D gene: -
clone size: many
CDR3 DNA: TGTGCCAGCAGTCGTACAGGGAACATTCAGTACTTC
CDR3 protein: CASSRTGNIQYF